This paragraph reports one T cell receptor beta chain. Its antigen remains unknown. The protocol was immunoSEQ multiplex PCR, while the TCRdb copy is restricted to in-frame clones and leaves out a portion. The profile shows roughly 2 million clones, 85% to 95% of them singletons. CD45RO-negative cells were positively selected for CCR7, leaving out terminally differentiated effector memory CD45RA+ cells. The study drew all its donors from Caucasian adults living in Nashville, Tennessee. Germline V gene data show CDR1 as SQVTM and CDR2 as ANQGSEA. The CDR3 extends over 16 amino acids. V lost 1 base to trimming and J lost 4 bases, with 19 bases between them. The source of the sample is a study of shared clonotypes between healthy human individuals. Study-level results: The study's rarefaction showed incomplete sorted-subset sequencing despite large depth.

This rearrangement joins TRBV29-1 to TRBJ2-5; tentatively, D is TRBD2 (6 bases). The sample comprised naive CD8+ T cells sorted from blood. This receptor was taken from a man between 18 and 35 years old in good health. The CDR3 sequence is CSVEVWSSEGVETQYF. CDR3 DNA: TGCAGCGTTGAAGTCTGGTCATCGGAGGGCGTAGAGACCCAGTACTTC.